This T cell receptor beta chain was identified during a study of T cell responses to AZD1222 COVID-19 vaccine. The CDR3 length is 15 residues. The V and J ends lost 5 bases and 0 bases respectively, with 10 bases between them. CDR1 and CDR2 (germline): MNHEY, SMNVEV (reference sequence). The method was immunoSEQ multiplex PCR; TCRdb's version includes in-frame clones alone and lacks a portion of them. The sample shows 150,000 to 200,000 clones, more than 90% of them seen only once. The sequence derives from an adult in good health. The input for sequencing was peripheral blood, taken on day 0 of AZD1222 vaccination. This chain uses TRBV27 with TRBJ1-4; D unresolved. CDR3 bases: TGTGCCAGCAGTCACCTCGACGCAACTAATGAAAAACTGTTTTTT. Translation: CASSHLDATNEKLFF.